A selection of T cell receptor beta chains follows, all from one sample in a study of OX40 agonist ivuxolimab in advanced cancers. The data were produced by immunoSEQ multiplex PCR, yet TCRdb's version contains in-frame clones alone and is incomplete. The sample holds some 34,000 clones, around 85% seen once. Source: CD4+ or CD8+ T cells sorted from blood, taken in a trial of the OX40 agonist ivuxolimab. These TCRs come from an adult with an advanced solid tumor such as melanoma, head and neck, liver or kidney cancer. Both conserved end residues are part of each CDR3. Each record gives: J gene, clone size, V gene, D gene, CDR3 protein, CDR3 DNA. A D gene is named only where the DNA matches it firmly. Only some rows state a clone size, as once, few, many or a class for expanded clones.

>TRBJ2-7|.|TRBV6-5|TRBD2
CASRPGLAVYEQYF
TGTGCCAGCAGGCCTGGACTAGCGGTCTACGAGCAGTACTTC
>TRBJ2-7|.|TRBV14|.
CASSQEIANEQYF
TGTGCCAGCAGCCAAGAAATTGCGAACGAGCAGTACTTC
>TRBJ1-5|once|TRBV2|.
CASSPIVSGNQPQHF
TGTGCCAGCAGCCCAATTGTGTCGGGCAATCAGCCCCAGCATTTT
>TRBJ1-2|.|TRBV4-1|.
CASSQDLRDAGYTF
TGCGCCAGCAGCCAAGATCTTCGGGATGCAGGCTACACCTTC
>TRBJ2-1|.|TRBV27|.
CASSLSSYNEQFF
TGTGCCAGCAGTCTGAGCTCCTACAATGAACAGTTCTTC
>TRBJ2-7|.|TRBV6-5|.
CASCQGGSYEQYF
TGTGCCAGCTGTCAGGGGGGATCCTACGAGCAGTACTTC
>TRBJ2-2|.|TRBV27|TRBD1
CASRRWTGGTGELFF
TGTGCCAGCAGAAGATGGACAGGGGGCACCGGGGAGCTGTTTTTT
>TRBJ1-1|.|TRBV5-6|.
CASSLAVDTEAFF
TGTGCCAGCAGCTTGGCCGTCGACACTGAAGCTTTCTTT
>TRBJ1-5|.|TRBV15|.
CATSSAGSGNQPQHF
TGTGCCACCAGCAGCGCGGGTTCTGGCAATCAGCCCCAGCATTTT
>TRBJ2-7|.|TRBV5-5|.
CASKGTGKGGEQYF
TGTGCCAGCAAGGGAACAGGGAAGGGGGGCGAGCAGTACTTC
>TRBJ2-3|.|TRBV28|.
CASSASRVLLLADTQYF
TGTGCCAGCAGTGCCTCCAGGGTTTTACTCTTAGCAGATACGCAGTATTTT
>TRBJ2-1|.|TRBV19|.
CASSIGVNEQFF
TGTGCCAGTAGTATCGGGGTAAATGAGCAGTTCTTC
>TRBJ1-5|.|TRBV5-5|TRBD1
CASSSDRAVMTQHF
TGTGCCAGCAGTTCCGACAGGGCGGTAATGACCCAGCATTTT
>TRBJ2-1|.|TRBV28|.
CASSLRLGGCSYNEQFF
TGTGCCAGCAGTTTACGTCTGGGGGGCTGCTCCTACAATGAGCAGTTCTTC
>TRBJ2-1|once|TRBV12-5|.
CASGPRYNEQFF
TGTGCTAGTGGCCCCCGGTACAATGAGCAGTTCTTC
>TRBJ1-2|.|TRBV7-2|.
CASSEGTPYGYTF
TGTGCCAGCAGCGAAGGGACACCCTATGGCTACACCTTC
>TRBJ2-4|.|TRBV7-9|TRBD1
CAISGDRAPLAKNIQYF
TGTGCCATCTCCGGGGACAGGGCCCCCTTAGCCAAAAACATTCAGTACTTC
>TRBJ1-1|.|TRBV28|.
CASRAGATKRAEAFF
TGTGCCAGCAGGGCCGGAGCCACGAAGAGAGCTGAAGCTTTCTTT
>TRBJ2-1|once|TRBV28|.
CASSPGNEQFF
TGTGCCAGCAGTCCCGGGAATGAGCAGTTCTTC
>TRBJ1-1|.|TRBV28|.
CASSLVRSYTEAFF
TGTGCCAGCAGTTTAGTCAGGTCTTACACTGAAGCTTTCTTT